Listed below are T cell receptor beta chains from one sample, sequenced in a study of blood T cells in healthy people across ages. TCRdb redid the calling of the 5' RACE reads with MiXCR, one entry per CDR3 protein. Of 730,000 or so distinct CDR3 sequences in the sample, less than 45% were seen once. The sequenced sample was blood. The receptors stem from a man of 80 years or more in good health. The CDR3 runs from the conserved cysteine through the conserved F or W. D genes are given only for firm matches. Expanded clones are given a class, and other clones once, few, many or no size at all.

J gene: TRBJ2-5
V gene: TRBV29-1
D gene: NA
clone size: NA
CDR3 DNA: TGCAGCGTGCGGACTGTACAAGAGACCCAGTACTTC
CDR3 protein: CSVRTVQETQYF

J gene: TRBJ2-7
V gene: TRBV19
D gene: NA
clone size: once
CDR3 DNA: TGTGCCAGTAGCCCGACAGCGATGTCCTACGAGCAGTACTTC
CDR3 protein: CASSPTAMSYEQYF

J gene: TRBJ1-2
V gene: TRBV5-1
D gene: NA
clone size: NA
CDR3 DNA: TGCGCCAGCAGCTTGGAGTCTCTCAAGCGGGATGGCTACACCTTC
CDR3 protein: CASSLESLKRDGYTF

J gene: TRBJ1-5
V gene: TRBV20-1
D gene: NA
clone size: NA
CDR3 DNA: TGCAGTGCTAGAGAGATTGGTGGGGCGGGTAATCAGCCCCAGCATTTT
CDR3 protein: CSAREIGGAGNQPQHF

J gene: TRBJ2-4
V gene: TRBV6-2/TRBV6-3
D gene: TRBD2
clone size: NA
CDR3 DNA: TGTGCCAGCAGTTACTCCCGGGGGGGGGAGTACTTC
CDR3 protein: CASSYSRGGEYF

J gene: TRBJ2-1
V gene: TRBV20-1
D gene: TRBD1
clone size: NA
CDR3 DNA: TGCAGTGCTAGAGATGGGACAGGGGACGTTATGACGCAGTTCTTC
CDR3 protein: CSARDGTGDVMTQFF

J gene: TRBJ2-1
V gene: TRBV15
D gene: NA
clone size: few
CDR3 DNA: TGTGCCACCAGCAGAGGAGGGTTATACAATGAGCAGTTCTTC
CDR3 protein: CATSRGGLYNEQFF

J gene: TRBJ1-2
V gene: TRBV20-1
D gene: NA
clone size: few
CDR3 DNA: TGCAGTGCTAGAGGATCGGGAGGGGTTGGTTGGGGCTACACCTTC
CDR3 protein: CSARGSGGVGWGYTF

J gene: TRBJ1-4
V gene: TRBV5-1
D gene: TRBD1
clone size: many
CDR3 DNA: TGCGCCAGCAGCTACGGACAGGGTAATGAAAAACTGTTTTTT
CDR3 protein: CASSYGQGNEKLFF

J gene: TRBJ2-5
V gene: TRBV7-2
D gene: NA
clone size: many
CDR3 DNA: TGTGCCAGCGCCGGGGGGCCAAATGAGACCCAGTACTTC
CDR3 protein: CASAGGPNETQYF

J gene: TRBJ2-7
V gene: TRBV28
D gene: TRBD1
clone size: NA
CDR3 DNA: TGTGCCAGCAGTTTAACCGGGACAGGGGTGAACGAGCAGTACTTC
CDR3 protein: CASSLTGTGVNEQYF

J gene: TRBJ2-1
V gene: TRBV27
D gene: TRBD2
clone size: NA
CDR3 DNA: TGTGCCAGCAGTCCCCAGGGACTAGCGGGAGCTAGCAATGAGCAGTTCTTC
CDR3 protein: CASSPQGLAGASNEQFF

J gene: TRBJ1-6
V gene: TRBV2
D gene: NA
clone size: NA
CDR3 DNA: TGTGCCAGCAGTACCTCAGGGAGAAATTCACCCCTCCACTTT
CDR3 protein: CASSTSGRNSPLHF

J gene: TRBJ2-5
V gene: TRBV9
D gene: TRBD1
clone size: NA
CDR3 DNA: TGTGCCAGCAGCGCCCCAGGGGGTGGGGGAGAGACCCAGTACTTC
CDR3 protein: CASSAPGGGGETQYF

J gene: TRBJ2-1
V gene: TRBV10-3
D gene: NA
clone size: once
CDR3 DNA: TGTGCCATCAGTGAGAGAAGCGGATACTCCTACAATGAGCAGTTCTTC
CDR3 protein: CAISERSGYSYNEQFF

J gene: TRBJ2-3
V gene: TRBV7-2
D gene: NA
clone size: few
CDR3 DNA: TGTGCCAGCAGCTTAAGAGCGGTCTTCATCACAGATACGCAGTATTTT
CDR3 protein: CASSLRAVFITDTQYF

J gene: TRBJ2-1
V gene: TRBV5-1
D gene: NA
clone size: NA
CDR3 DNA: TGCGCCAGCAGCTTGGATACGTCGGGACGAGAAGAGCAGTTCTTC
CDR3 protein: CASSLDTSGREEQFF

J gene: TRBJ2-1
V gene: TRBV20-1
D gene: TRBD2
clone size: few
CDR3 DNA: TGCAGTGCGATAAGGGGGGCGGGGGGCCAACGTGAGCAGTTCTTC
CDR3 protein: CSAIRGAGGQREQFF

J gene: TRBJ2-5
V gene: TRBV20-1
D gene: TRBD2
clone size: few
CDR3 DNA: TGCAGTGCTAGAGTTGTACTAGCGGGGGCCCACAATGAGCAGTACTTC
CDR3 protein: CSARVVLAGAHNEQYF

J gene: TRBJ2-5
V gene: TRBV18
D gene: TRBD1
clone size: NA
CDR3 DNA: TGTGCCAGCTCACCACCGGACAGGGTAACGCAAGAGACCCAGTACTTC
CDR3 protein: CASSPPDRVTQETQYF

J gene: TRBJ2-1
V gene: TRBV27
D gene: NA
clone size: NA
CDR3 DNA: TGTGCCAGCAGTTTTCGAAGGCACCAGGGGGAGGTGAATGAGCAGTTCTTC
CDR3 protein: CASSFRRHQGEVNEQFF

J gene: TRBJ2-7
V gene: TRBV6-1
D gene: NA
clone size: once
CDR3 DNA: TGTGCCAGCAGGGAGATTGCAGGGTTGTACGAGCAGTACTTC
CDR3 protein: CASREIAGLYEQYF

J gene: TRBJ2-7
V gene: TRBV29-1
D gene: TRBD1
clone size: NA
CDR3 DNA: TGCAGCCCAAGGACAGGCGGCGAGCAGTACTTC
CDR3 protein: CSPRTGGEQYF